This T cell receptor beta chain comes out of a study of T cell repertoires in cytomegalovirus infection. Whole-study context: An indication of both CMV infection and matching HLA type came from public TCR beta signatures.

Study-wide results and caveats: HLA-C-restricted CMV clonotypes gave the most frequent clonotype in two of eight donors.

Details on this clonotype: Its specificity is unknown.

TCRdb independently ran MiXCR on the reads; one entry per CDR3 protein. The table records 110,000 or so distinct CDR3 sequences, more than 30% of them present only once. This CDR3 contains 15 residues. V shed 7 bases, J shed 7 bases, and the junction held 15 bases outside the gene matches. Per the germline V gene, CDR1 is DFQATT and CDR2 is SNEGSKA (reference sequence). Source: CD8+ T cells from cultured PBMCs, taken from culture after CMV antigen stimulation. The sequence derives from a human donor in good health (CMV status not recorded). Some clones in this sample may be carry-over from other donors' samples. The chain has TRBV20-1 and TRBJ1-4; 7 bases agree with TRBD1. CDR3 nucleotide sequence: TGCAGTGTCACACCGGGCGCAGGGGGGAGTGAAAAACTGTTTTTT. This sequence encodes CSVTPGAGGSEKLFF.